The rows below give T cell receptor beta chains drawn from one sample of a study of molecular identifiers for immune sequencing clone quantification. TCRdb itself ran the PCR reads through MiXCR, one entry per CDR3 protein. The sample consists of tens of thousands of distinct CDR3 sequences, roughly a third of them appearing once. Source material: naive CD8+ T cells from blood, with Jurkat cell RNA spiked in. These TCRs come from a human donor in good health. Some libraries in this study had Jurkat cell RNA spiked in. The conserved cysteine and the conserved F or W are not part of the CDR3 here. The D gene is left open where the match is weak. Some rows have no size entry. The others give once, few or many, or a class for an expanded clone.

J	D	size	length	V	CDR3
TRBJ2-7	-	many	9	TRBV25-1	AISDSYEQY
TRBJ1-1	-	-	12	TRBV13	ASSLGPSHTEAF
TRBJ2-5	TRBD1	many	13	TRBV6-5	ASSYWTGTQETQY
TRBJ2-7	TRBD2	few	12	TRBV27	ASKPGLEVYEQY
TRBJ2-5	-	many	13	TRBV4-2	ASSPYWTLEETQY
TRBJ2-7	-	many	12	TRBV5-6	ASSFSPATYEQY
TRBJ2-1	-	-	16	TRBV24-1	ATSDYPRGGGPYNEQF
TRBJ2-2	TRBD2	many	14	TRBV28	ASIFRTSGNTGELF
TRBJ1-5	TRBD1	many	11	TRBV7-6	ASSQGGGQPQH
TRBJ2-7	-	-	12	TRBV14	ASSQGQSPYEQY
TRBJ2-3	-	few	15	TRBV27	ASSLSWGDRGTDTQY
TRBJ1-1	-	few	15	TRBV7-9	ASSLVLAGGRGTEAF
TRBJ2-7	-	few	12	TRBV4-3	ASSQELALYEQY
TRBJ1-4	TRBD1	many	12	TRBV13	ASSLGTGVEKLF
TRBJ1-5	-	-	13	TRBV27	ASSLSGTPNQPQH
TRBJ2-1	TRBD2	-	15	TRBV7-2	ASSLGLGGSSYNEQF
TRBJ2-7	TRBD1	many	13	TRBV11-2	ASSLSPGQGDEQY
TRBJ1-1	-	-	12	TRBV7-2	ASSWGLLNTEAF
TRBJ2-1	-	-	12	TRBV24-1	ATSDLQGPNEQF
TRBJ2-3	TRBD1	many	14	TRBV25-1	ASSGKAGTGMGTQY
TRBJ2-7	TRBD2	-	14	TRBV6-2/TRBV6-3	ASSRRLAGAAYEQY
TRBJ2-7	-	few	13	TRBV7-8	ASSLEFNAAYEQY
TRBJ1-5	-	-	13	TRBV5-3	ASSSHPAVSQPQH
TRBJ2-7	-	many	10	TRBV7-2	ASSFGHYEQY
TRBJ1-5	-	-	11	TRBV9	ASSLYGSQPQH
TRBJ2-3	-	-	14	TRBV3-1	ASSQDKEVGTDMQY
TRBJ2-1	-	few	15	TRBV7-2	ASSLSPVILENIEQF
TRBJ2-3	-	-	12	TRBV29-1	SVESGRFTGTLY
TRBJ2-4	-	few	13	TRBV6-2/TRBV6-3	ASSSTDLAKNIQY
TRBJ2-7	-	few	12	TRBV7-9	ASSPGTSAYEQY
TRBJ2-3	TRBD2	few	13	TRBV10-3	AISDVAGVTDTQY
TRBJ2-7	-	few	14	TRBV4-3	ASSPDVTVNLYEQY
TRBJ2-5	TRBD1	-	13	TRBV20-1	SATTGTEGQETQY
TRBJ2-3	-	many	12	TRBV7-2	ASSLVSGPDTQY
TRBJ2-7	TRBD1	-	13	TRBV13	ASSPAGTGVYEQY